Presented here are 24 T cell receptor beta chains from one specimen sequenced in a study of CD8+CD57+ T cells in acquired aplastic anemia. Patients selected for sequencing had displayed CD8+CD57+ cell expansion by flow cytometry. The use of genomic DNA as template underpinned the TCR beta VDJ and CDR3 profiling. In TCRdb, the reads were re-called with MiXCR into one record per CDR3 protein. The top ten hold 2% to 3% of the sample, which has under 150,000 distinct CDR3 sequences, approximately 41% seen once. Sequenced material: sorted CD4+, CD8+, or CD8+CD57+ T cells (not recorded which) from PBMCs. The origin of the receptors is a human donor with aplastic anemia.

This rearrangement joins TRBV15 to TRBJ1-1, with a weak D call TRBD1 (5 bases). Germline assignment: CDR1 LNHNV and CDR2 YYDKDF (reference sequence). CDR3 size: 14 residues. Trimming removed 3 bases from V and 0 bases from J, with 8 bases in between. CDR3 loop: CATSSGGMNTEAFF. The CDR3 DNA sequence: TGTGCCACCAGCAGCGGGGGTATGAACACTGAAGCTTTCTTT.

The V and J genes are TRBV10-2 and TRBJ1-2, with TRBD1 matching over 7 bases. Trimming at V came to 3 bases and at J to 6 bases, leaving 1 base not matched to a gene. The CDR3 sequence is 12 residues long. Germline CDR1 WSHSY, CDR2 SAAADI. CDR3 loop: CASSDTGDGYTF. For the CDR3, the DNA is TGCGCCAGCAGTGACACAGGGGATGGCTACACCTTC.

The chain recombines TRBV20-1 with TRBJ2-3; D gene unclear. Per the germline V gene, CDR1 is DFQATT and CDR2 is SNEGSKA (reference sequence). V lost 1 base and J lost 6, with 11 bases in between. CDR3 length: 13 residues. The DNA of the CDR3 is TGCAGTGCTAGAGTTGGAATTTGGGATACGCAGTATTTT. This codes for CSARVGIWDTQYF.

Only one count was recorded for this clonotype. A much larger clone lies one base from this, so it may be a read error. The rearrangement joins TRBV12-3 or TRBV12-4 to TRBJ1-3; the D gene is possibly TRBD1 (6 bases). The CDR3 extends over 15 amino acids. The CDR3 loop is CASSPTTGTGSTIYF. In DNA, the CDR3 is TGTGCCAGCAGCCCTACCACAGGGACTGGAAGCACCATATATTTT.

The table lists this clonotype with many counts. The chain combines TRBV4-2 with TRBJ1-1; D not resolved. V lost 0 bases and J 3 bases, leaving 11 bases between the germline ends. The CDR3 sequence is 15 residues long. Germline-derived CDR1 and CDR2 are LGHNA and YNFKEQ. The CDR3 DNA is TGTGCCAGCAGCCAAGATCGGGCATCTGACACTGAAGCTTTCTTT. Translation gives CASSQDRASDTEAFF.

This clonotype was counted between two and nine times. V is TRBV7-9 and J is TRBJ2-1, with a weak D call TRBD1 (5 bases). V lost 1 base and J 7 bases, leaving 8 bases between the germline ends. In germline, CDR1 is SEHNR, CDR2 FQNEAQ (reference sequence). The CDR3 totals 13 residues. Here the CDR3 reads CASSLDDRNEQFF. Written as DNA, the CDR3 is TGTGCCAGCAGCTTAGATGACAGAAATGAGCAGTTCTTC.

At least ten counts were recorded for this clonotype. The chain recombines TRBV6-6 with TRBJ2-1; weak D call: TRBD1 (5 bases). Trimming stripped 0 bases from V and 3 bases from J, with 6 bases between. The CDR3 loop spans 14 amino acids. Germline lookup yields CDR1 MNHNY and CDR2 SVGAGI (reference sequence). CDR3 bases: TGTGCCAGCAGTTACTCTGACAGCTACAATGAGCAGTTCTTC. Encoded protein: CASSYSDSYNEQFF.

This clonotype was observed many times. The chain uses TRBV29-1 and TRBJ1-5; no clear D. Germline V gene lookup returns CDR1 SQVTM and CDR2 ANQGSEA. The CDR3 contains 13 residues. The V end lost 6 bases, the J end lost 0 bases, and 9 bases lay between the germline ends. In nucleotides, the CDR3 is TGCAGCGTGGGAATTAATAGCAATCAGCCCCAGCATTTT. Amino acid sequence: CSVGINSNQPQHF.

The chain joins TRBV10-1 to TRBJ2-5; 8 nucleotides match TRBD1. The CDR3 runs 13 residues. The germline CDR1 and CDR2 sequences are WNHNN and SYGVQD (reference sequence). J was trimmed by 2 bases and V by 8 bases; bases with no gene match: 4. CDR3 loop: CASSRDRQETQYF. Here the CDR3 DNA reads TGCGCCAGCTCCAGGGACAGGCAAGAGACCCAGTACTTC.

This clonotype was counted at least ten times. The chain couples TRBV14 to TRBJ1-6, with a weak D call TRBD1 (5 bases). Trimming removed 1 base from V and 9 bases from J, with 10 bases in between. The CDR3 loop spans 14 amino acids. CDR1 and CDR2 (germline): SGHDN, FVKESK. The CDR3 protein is CASSQVRGGSPLHF. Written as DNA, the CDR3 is TGTGCCAGCAGCCAAGTGAGGGGCGGTTCACCCCTCCACTTT. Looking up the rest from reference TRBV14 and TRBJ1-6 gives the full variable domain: EAGVTQFPSHSVIEKGQTVTLRCDPISGHDNLYWYRRVMGKEIKFLLHFVKESKQDESGMPNNRFLAERTGGTYSTLKVQPAELEDSGVYFCASSQVRGGSPLHFGNGTRLTVT.

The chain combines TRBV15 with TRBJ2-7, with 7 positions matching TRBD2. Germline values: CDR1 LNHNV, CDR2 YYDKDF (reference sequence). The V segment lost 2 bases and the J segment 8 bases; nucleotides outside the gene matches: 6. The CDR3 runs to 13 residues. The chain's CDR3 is CATSRLRLAQQYF. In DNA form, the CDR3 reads TGTGCCACCAGCAGATTAAGACTAGCCCAGCAGTACTTC.

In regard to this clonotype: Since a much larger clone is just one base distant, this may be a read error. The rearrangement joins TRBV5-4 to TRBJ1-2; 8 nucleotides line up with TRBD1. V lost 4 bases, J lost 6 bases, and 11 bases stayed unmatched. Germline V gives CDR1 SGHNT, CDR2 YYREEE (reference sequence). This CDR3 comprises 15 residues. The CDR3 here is CASSPGGGQVHGYTF. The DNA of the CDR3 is TGTGCCAGCAGCCCTGGAGGGGGACAGGTTCATGGCTACACCTTC.

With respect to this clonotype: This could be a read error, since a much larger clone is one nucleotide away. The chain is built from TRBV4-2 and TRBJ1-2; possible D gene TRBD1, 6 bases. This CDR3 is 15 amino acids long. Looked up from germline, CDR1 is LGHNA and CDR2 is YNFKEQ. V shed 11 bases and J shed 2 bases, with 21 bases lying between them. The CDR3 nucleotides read TGTGCCGGCACCCCCGGACAGCCTACCAACTATGGCTACACCTTC. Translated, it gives CAGTPGQPTNYGYTF.

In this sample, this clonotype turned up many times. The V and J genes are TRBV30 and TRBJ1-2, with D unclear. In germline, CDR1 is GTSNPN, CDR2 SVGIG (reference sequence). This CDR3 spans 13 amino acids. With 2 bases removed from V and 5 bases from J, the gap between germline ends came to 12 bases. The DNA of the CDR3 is TGTGCCTGGAGTAAGGAGGTTCTTTATGGCTACACCTTC. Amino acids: CAWSKEVLYGYTF.

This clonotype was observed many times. The CDR3 DNA reads as TGTGCCGGTACCGTAGGGGTCACAGATACGCAGTATTTT. Translated: CAGTVGVTDTQYF. This chain uses TRBV19 with TRBJ2-3; weak D call: TRBD1 (5 bases). Germline V gene sequence: CDR1 LNHDA, CDR2 SQIVND (reference sequence). This CDR3 has 13 residues. Trimming cost V 11 bases and J 2 bases, with 14 bases left between them.

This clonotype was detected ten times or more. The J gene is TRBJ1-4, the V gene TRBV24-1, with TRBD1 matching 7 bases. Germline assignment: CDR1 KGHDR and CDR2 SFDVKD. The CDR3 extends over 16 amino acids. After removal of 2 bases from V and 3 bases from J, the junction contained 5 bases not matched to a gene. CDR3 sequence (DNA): TGTGCCACCAGTGATTCAGCCGGGACAGCTAATGAAAAACTGTTTTTT. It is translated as CATSDSAGTANEKLFF.

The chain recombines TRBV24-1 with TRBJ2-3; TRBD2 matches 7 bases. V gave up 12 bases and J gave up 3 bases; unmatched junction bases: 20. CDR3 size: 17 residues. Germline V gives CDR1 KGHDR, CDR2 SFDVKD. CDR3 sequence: CAVALPNGGGPTDTQYF. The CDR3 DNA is TGTGCCGTCGCCCTTCCCAATGGGGGAGGGCCTACAGATACGCAGTATTTT.

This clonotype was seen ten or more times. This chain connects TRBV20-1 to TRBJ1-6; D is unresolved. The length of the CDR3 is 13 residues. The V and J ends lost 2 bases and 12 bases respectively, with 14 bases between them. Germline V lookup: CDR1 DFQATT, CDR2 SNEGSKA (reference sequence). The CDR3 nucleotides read TGCAGTGCTAGAATAGACGGGAACGTACCCCTCCACTTT. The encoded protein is CSARIDGNVPLHF.

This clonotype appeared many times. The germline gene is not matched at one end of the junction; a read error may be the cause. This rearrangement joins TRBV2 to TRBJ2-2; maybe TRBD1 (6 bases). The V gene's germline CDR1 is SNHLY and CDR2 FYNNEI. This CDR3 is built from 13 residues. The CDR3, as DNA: TGTGTCAGCAGTCCAGGGGACCCCGGGGAGCTGTTTTTT. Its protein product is CVSSPGDPGELFF.

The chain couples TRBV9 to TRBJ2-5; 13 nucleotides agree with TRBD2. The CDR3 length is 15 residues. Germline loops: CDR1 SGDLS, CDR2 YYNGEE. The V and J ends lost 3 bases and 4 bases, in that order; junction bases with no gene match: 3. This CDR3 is CASSGGLAGVETQYF. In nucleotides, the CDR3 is TGTGCCAGCAGCGGCGGACTAGCGGGGGTAGAGACCCAGTACTTC.

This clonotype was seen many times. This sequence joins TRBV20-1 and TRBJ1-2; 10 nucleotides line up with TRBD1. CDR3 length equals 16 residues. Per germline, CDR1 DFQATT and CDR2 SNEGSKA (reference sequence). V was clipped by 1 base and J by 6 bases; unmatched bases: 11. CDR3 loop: CSARAAPGQGRHGYTF. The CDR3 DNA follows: TGCAGTGCTAGAGCCGCGCCGGGACAGGGGAGACATGGCTACACCTTC.

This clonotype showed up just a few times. CDR3 DNA sequence: TGTGCCAGTAGTCGACAGGGGATGGGCTACACCTTC. Encoded protein: CASSRQGMGYTF. V is TRBV19 and J is TRBJ1-2; TRBD1 matches at 8 bases. CDR1 is LNHDA and CDR2 is SQIVND in the germline V gene (reference sequence). V was clipped by 5 bases and J by 8 bases; unmatched bases: 4. CDR3 length: 12 residues.

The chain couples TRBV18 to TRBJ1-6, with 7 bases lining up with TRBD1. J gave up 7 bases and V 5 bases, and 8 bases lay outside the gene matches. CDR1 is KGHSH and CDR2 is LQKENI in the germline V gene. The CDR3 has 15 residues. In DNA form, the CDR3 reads TGTGCCAGCTCAGCCACGACAGGGCTAAATTCACCCCTCCACTTT. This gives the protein CASSATTGLNSPLHF.

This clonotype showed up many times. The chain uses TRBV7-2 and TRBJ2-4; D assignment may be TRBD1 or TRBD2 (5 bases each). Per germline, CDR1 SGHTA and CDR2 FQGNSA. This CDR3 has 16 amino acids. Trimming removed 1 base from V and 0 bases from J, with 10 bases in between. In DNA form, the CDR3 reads TGTGCCAGCAGCTTAGGGGGGATATTAGCCAAAAACATTCAGTACTTC. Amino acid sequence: CASSLGGILAKNIQYF. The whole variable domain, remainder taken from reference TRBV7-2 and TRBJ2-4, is GAGVSQSPSNKVTEKGKDVELRCDPISGHTALYWYRQSLGQGLEFLIYFQGNSAPDKSGLPSDRFSAERTGGSVSTLTIQRTQQEDSAVYLCASSLGGILAKNIQYFGAGTRLSVL.